Presented here are 19 T cell receptor beta chains from one specimen sequenced in a study of T-cell reconstitution after alpha-beta-depleted transplantation in children. Using unique molecular identifiers, the investigators prepared the TCRbeta library. Using its own MiXCR run on the PCR reads, TCRdb lists one record per CDR3 protein. The sample contains about 230,000 distinct CDR3 sequences, 9% to 10% of which appear only once. The sequenced sample was PBMCs from the stem cell graft donor, obtained from the stem cell graft. The receptor set was obtained from a human donor who donated a stem cell graft to a child with SCID.

This clonotype has at least ten counts. The CDR3 bases are TGTGCCTGGAGTGTGTCGGGGGGATCCTACGAGCAGTACTTC. Translating it yields CAWSVSGGSYEQYF. The J gene is TRBJ2-7, the V gene TRBV30, with TRBD2 matching 7 bases. CDR3 length: 14 residues. Germline V gene sequence: CDR1 GTSNPN, CDR2 SVGIG (reference sequence). V gave up 0 bases and J gave up 1 base; unmatched junction bases: 3. The full variable domain, with the rest looked up from reference TRBV30 and TRBJ2-7, is SQTIHQWPATLVQPVGSPLSLECTVEGTSNPNLYWYRQAAGRGLQLLFYSVGIGQISSEVPQNLSASRPQDRQFILSSKKLLLSDSGFYLCAWSVSGGSYEQYFGPGTRLTVT.

With respect to this clonotype: A much larger clone is a single base away; this may be a read error. The chain is built from TRBV24-1 and TRBJ2-3, with TRBD1 as a possible D gene (7 bases). V was trimmed by 3 bases and J by 1 base, leaving 10 bases between them. CDR3 length equals 15 residues. Germline assignment: CDR1 KGHDR and CDR2 SFDVKD. CDR3 DNA sequence: TGTGCCACCAGTGATGCAGGGGGGTGCACAGATACGCAGTATTTT. Translating it yields CATSDAGGCTDTQYF.

The V and J genes are TRBV18 and TRBJ1-1; TRBD1 might be the D (5 bases). The CDR3 loop spans 16 amino acids. V shed 2 bases and J shed 1 base, with 14 bases lying between them. CDR1 and CDR2 from the germline V gene are KGHSH and LQKENI. The CDR3 sequence is CASSPGGGRSNTEAFF. In DNA, the CDR3 is TGTGCCAGCTCACCAGGGGGAGGCCGTTCGAACACTGAAGCTTTCTTT.

This clonotype was observed many times. V and J are TRBV5-1 and TRBJ2-1; no clear D. The length of the CDR3 is 14 residues. CDR1 is SGHRS and CDR2 is YFSETQ in the germline V gene. The germline V and J ends were trimmed by 1 base and 6 bases, with 11 bases remaining between them. DNA of the CDR3: TGCGCCAGCAGCTTGCTAGGTCAGCTCAATGAGCAGTTCTTC. It specifies CASSLLGQLNEQFF. Complete variable domain (other parts from reference TRBV5-1 and TRBJ2-1): KAGVTQTPRYLIKTRGQQVTLSCSPISGHRSVSWYQQTPGQGLQFLFEYFSETQRNKGNFPGRFSGRQFSNSRSEMNVSTLELGDSALYLCASSLLGQLNEQFFGPGTRLTVL.

This clonotype showed up many times. V is TRBV7-3 and J is TRBJ1-2; D call uncertain. Trimming stripped 5 bases from V and 6 bases from J, with 10 bases between. The CDR3 is 12 amino acids. Germline CDR1 reads SGHTA; CDR2 reads FQGTGA. The CDR3 DNA is TGTGCCAGCAGCCTCGGGAACCATGGCTACACCTTC. This encodes CASSLGNHGYTF.

There are many counts of this clonotype. The chain links TRBV20-1 to TRBJ1-2; D perhaps matches TRBD1 (6 bases). The germline V gene encodes CDR1 DFQATT and CDR2 SNEGSKA (reference sequence). This CDR3 spans 13 amino acids. With 6 bases removed from V and 4 bases from J, the gap between germline ends came to 15 bases. CDR3 nucleotides: TGCAGTGCCAAGGAGGGGGTAGCCTATGGCTACACCTTC. This encodes CSAKEGVAYGYTF.

Concerning this clonotype itself: Being one base from a much bigger clone, this may be a read error. The chain combines TRBV20-1 with TRBJ1-5; TRBD1 matches 10 bases. Germline V lookup: CDR1 DFQATT, CDR2 SNEGSKA (reference sequence). CDR3 length equals 14 residues. CDR3 region: CSSREGQGRQPQHF. The CDR3 region has the DNA TGCAGTTCTAGGGAGGGACAGGGGCGACAGCCCCAGCATTTT.

This clonotype has ten or more counts. The chain couples TRBV20-1 to TRBJ2-7; TRBD1 matches at 7 bases. Germline V lookup: CDR1 DFQATT, CDR2 SNEGSKA (reference sequence). CDR3 length equals 14 residues. V was clipped by 3 bases and J by 1 base; unmatched bases: 6. CDR3 DNA: TGCAGTGCTAGTGGGACAGCGATTTCCTACGAGCAGTACTTC. This codes for CSASGTAISYEQYF.

The chain combines TRBV5-1 with TRBJ2-1; 7 nucleotides line up with TRBD2. The V segment lost 5 bases and the J segment 3 bases; nucleotides outside the gene matches: 11. Germline values: CDR1 SGHRS, CDR2 YFSETQ. The CDR3 totals 16 residues. CDR3 region: CASRGLGAGNYNEQFF. Written as DNA, the CDR3 is TGCGCCAGCAGGGGCCTCGGAGCGGGGAACTACAATGAGCAGTTCTTC.

The chain carries TRBV7-6 and TRBJ2-3, with 10 bases that match TRBD2. The germline V gene encodes CDR1 SGHVS and CDR2 FNYEAQ. The CDR3 runs 15 residues. V lost 5 bases, J lost 5 bases, and 7 bases stayed unmatched. The CDR3 sequence is CASSAAGGRGDTQYF. The DNA for the CDR3 is TGTGCCAGCAGCGCAGCGGGGGGGCGGGGAGATACGCAGTATTTT.

This clonotype showed up many times. V is TRBV7-8 and J is TRBJ2-3; 7 nucleotides agree with TRBD1. The germline V gene encodes CDR1 SGHVS and CDR2 FQNEAQ. The CDR3 is 16 residues long. The ends lost 5 bases at V and 1 base at J; junction bases unmatched: 9. The CDR3, as DNA: TGTGCCAGCAGCCCCTTACAGGGGAGACGCACAGATACGCAGTATTTT. Protein sequence: CASSPLQGRRTDTQYF.

The chain uses TRBV7-3 and TRBJ2-1, with 9 nucleotides matching TRBD2. The length of the CDR3 is 15 residues. V trimming: 4 bases; J trimming: 4 bases; junction bases outside the gene matches: 5. Looked up from germline, CDR1 is SGHTA and CDR2 is FQGTGA. The CDR3 sequence: CASSSGTSLYNEQFF. CDR3 bases: TGTGCCAGCAGCTCCGGGACTAGCCTTTACAATGAGCAGTTCTTC. The variable domain in full, with the rest retrieved from reference TRBV7-3 and TRBJ2-1, is GAGVSQTPSNKVTEKGKYVELRCDPISGHTALYWYRQSLGQGPEFLIYFQGTGAADDSGLPNDRFFAVRPEGSVSTLKIQRTERGDSAVYLCASSSGTSLYNEQFFGPGTRLTVL.

The sample holds many counts of this clonotype. This chain uses TRBV20-1 with TRBJ2-1; perhaps TRBD2 as D (5 bases). The CDR3 spans 12 residues. Germline V lookup: CDR1 DFQATT, CDR2 SNEGSKA (reference sequence). V was pared by 3 bases and J by 7 bases, with 10 bases between. The CDR3 nucleotides are TGCAGTGCTAGGGACTTACCTAATGAGCAGTTCTTC. It codes for CSARDLPNEQFF.

This clonotype came up many times. V is TRBV12-3 or TRBV12-4 and J is TRBJ1-1, with D perhaps matching TRBD1 (6 bases). This CDR3 is built from 16 residues. Trimming pared 6 bases from V and 1 base from J, leaving 18 bases between. CDR3 sequence reads: CASSPRGGAENTEAFF. CDR3 sequence (DNA): TGTGCCAGCAGCCCTAGGGGGGGGGCAGAGAACACTGAAGCTTTCTTT.

This clonotype occurred many times. This chain uses TRBV11-2 with TRBJ2-7, with 8 bases that match TRBD2. This CDR3 region has 18 residues. Germline CDR1 SGHAT, CDR2 FQNNGV. Losses at the gene ends were 2 bases for V and 2 bases for J; bases not matched to a gene: 14. Written as DNA, the CDR3 is TGTGCCAGCAGCTTAAGTTATAGTGGCGGGGGGACCCCCTACGAGCAGTACTTC. This encodes CASSLSYSGGGTPYEQYF.

This clonotype was found many times. The chain has TRBV27 and TRBJ1-2; 11 nucleotides agree with TRBD1. This CDR3 has 16 residues. J lost 2 bases, V lost 6 bases, and 8 bases had no gene match. Germline V gives CDR1 MNHEY, CDR2 SMNVEV (reference sequence). The CDR3 reads CASSGTGGMENYGYTF. The CDR3 bases are TGTGCCAGCAGCGGGACAGGGGGGATGGAAAACTATGGCTACACCTTC.

This clonotype came up many times. The rearrangement links TRBV5-1 to TRBJ2-7; the match to TRBD1 covers 7 bases. CDR3 size: 16 residues. V was pared by 3 bases and J by 2 bases, with 11 bases of the junction left unmatched. Germline V CDR1 and CDR2: SGHRS, YFSETQ. CDR3 DNA sequence: TGCGCCAGCAGCTCCAACCCGGGACAGCTAACCTACGAGCAGTACTTC. Translating gives CASSSNPGQLTYEQYF.

Many counts were recorded for this clonotype. The chain joins TRBV7-2 to TRBJ2-3, with TRBD1 identical over 12 bases. The trim removed 5 bases at V and 6 bases at J, leaving 6 bases unmatched. The CDR3 covers 15 residues. Germline-derived CDR1 and CDR2 are SGHTA and FQGNSA. The DNA of the CDR3 is TGTGCCAGCAGCATACAGGGACAGGGGGCGGATACGCAGTATTTT. It yields the protein CASSIQGQGADTQYF.

This clonotype was found many times. CDR3 DNA: TGTGCCAGCAGCCCCATGCCGGGGGCCAGCACAGATACGCAGTATTTT. It yields the protein CASSPMPGASTDTQYF. The chain is built from TRBV5-5 and TRBJ2-3; D tentatively fits TRBD1 or TRBD2 (6 bases each). With 4 bases removed from V and 0 bases from J, the gap between germline ends came to 15 bases. The germline CDR1 and CDR2 sequences are SGHKS and YYEKEE (reference sequence). This CDR3 spans 16 amino acids.